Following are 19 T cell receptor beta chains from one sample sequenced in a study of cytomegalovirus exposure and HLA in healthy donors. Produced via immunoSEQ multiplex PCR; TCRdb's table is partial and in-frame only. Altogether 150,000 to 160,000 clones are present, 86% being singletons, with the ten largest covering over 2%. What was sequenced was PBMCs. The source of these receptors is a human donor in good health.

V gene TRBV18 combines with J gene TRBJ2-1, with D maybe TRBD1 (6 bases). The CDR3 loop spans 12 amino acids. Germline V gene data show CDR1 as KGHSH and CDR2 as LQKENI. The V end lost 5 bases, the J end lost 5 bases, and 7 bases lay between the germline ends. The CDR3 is CASSNRDNEQFF. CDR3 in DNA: TGTGCCAGCTCAAACAGGGACAATGAGCAGTTCTTC.

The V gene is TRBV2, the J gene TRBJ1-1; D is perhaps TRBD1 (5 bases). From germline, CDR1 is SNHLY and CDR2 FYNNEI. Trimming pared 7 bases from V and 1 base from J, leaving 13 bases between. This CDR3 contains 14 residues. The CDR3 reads CASKIRGTNTEAFF. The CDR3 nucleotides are TGTGCCAGCAAGATTCGGGGGACGAACACTGAAGCTTTCTTT.

CDR3 sequence reads: CASSFGGPNQPQHF. CDR3 DNA sequence: TGTGCCAGCAGCTTCGGGGGACCCAATCAGCCCCAGCATTTT. The V call is TRBV7-2, the J call TRBJ1-5, with D perhaps matching TRBD1 (5 bases). CDR1 is SGHTA and CDR2 is FQGNSA in the germline V gene. Trimming shortened V by 3 bases and J by 3 bases, and 9 bases separated the two germline ends. The CDR3 loop spans 14 amino acids.

DNA of the CDR3: TGTGCCAGCTCACCAAGGACAGGAGATTCACCCCTCCACTTT. Translation gives CASSPRTGDSPLHF. The chain is built from TRBV18 and TRBJ1-6, with 7 positions matching TRBD1. From germline, CDR1 is KGHSH and CDR2 LQKENI. The J segment lost 8 bases and the V segment lost 2 bases, leaving 3 bases of the junction unmatched. The CDR3 sequence is 14 residues long.

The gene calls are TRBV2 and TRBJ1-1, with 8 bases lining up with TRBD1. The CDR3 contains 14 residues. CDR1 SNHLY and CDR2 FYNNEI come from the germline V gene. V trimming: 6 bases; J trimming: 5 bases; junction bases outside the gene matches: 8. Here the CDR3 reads CASRTQGDRTEAFF. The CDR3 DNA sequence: TGTGCCAGCAGGACACAGGGGGATCGGACTGAAGCTTTCTTT.

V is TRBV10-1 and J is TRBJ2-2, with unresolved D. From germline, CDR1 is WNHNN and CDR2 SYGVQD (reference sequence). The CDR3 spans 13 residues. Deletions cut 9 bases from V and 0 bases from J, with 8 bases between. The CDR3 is CASSSTNTGELFF. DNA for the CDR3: TGCGCCAGTAGCAGCACGAACACCGGGGAGCTGTTTTTT.

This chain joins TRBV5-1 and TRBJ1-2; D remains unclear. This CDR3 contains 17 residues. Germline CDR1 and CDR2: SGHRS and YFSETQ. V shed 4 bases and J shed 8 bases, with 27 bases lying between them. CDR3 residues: CASSETERDPERGGYTF. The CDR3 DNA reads TGCGCCAGCAGCGAGACCGAACGGGATCCAGAGCGCGGCGGCTACACCTTC. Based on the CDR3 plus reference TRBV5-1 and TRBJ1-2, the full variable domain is KAGVTQTPRYLIKTRGQQVTLSCSPISGHRSVSWYQQTPGQGLQFLFEYFSETQRNKGNFPGRFSGRQFSNSRSEMNVSTLELGDSALYLCASSETERDPERGGYTFGSGTRLTVV.

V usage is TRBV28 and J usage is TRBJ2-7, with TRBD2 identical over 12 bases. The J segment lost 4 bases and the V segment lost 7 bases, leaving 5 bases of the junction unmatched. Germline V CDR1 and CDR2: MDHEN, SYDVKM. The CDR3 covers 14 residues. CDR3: CASNQLAGGYEQYF. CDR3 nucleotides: TGTGCCAGCAACCAACTAGCGGGAGGTTACGAGCAGTACTTC.

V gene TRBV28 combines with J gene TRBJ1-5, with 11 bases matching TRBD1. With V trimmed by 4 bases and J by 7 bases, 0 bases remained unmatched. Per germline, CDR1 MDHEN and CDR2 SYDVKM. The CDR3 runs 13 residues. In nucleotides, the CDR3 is TGTGCCAGCAGTTGGACAGGGGGCCAGCCCCAGCATTTT. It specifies CASSWTGGQPQHF. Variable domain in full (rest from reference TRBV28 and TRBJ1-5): DVKVTQSSRYLVKRTGEKVFLECVQDMDHENMFWYRQDPGLGLRLIYFSYDVKMKEKGDIPEGYSVSREKKERFSLILESASTNQTSMYLCASSWTGGQPQHFGDGTRLSIL.

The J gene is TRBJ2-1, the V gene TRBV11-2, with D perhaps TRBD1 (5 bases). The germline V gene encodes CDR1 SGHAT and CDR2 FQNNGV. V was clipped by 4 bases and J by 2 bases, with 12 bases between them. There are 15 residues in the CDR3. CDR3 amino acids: CASSWTAGTYNEQFF. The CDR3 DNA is TGTGCCAGCAGCTGGACGGCAGGGACCTACAATGAGCAGTTCTTC. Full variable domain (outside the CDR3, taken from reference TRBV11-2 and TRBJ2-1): EAGVAQSPRYKIIEKRQSVAFWCNPISGHATLYWYQQILGQGPKLLIQFQNNGVVDDSQLPKDRFSAERLKGVDSTLKIQPAKLEDSAVYLCASSWTAGTYNEQFFGPGTRLTVL.

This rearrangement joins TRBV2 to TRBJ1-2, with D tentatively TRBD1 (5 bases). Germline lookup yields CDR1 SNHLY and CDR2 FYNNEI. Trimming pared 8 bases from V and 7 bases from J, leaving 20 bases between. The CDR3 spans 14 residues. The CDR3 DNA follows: TGTGCCAGCCGAGCAGAGGGCGGGGGAGGTGGCTACACCTTC. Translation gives CASRAEGGGGGYTF.

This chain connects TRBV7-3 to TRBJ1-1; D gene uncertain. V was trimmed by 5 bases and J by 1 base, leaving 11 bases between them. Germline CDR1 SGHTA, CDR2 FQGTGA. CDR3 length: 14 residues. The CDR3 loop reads CASSRTTGNTEAFF. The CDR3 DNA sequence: TGTGCCAGCAGCCGAACTACGGGGAACACTGAAGCTTTCTTT.

CDR3 residues: CASSFFGEENTGELFF. DNA for the CDR3: TGTGCCAGCAGCTTTTTCGGGGAAGAAAACACCGGGGAGCTGTTTTTT. The rearrangement joins TRBV5-8 to TRBJ2-2; a weak D match, TRBD2 (5 bases). CDR3 length: 16 residues. V lost 2 bases and J lost 2, with 13 bases in between. Looked up from germline, CDR1 is SGHTS and CDR2 is YDEGEE.

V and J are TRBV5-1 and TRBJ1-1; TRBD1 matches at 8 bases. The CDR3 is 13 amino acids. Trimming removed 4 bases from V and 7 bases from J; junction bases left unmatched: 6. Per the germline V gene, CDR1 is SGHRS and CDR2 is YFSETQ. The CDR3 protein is CASSPQGGNEAFF. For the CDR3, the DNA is TGCGCCAGCAGCCCACAGGGGGGGAATGAAGCTTTCTTT.

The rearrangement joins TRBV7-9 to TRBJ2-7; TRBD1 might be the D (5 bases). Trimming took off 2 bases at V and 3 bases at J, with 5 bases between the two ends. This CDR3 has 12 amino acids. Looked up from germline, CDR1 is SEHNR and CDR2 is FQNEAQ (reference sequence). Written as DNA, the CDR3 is TGTGCCAGCAGCTTAAGGGGCTACGAGCAGTACTTC. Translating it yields CASSLRGYEQYF.

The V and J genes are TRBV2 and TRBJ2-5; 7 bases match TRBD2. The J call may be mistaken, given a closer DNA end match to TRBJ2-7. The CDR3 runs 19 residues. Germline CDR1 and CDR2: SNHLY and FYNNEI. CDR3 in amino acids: CASSARDGRLAISSYEQYF. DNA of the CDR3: TGTGCCAGCAGCGCCCGGGACGGCAGACTAGCCATATCGTCCTACGAGCAGTACTTC.

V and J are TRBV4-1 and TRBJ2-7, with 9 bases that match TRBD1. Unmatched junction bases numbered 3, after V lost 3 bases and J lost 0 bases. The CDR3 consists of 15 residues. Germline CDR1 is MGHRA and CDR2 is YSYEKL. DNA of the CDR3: TGCGCCAGCAGCCACCCGGGACAGGGCTCCTACGAGCAGTACTTC. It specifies CASSHPGQGSYEQYF.

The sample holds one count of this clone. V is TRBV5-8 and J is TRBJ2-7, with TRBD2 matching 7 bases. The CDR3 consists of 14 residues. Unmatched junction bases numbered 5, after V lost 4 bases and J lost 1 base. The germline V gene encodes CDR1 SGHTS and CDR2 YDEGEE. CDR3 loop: CASSRTRSSYEQYF. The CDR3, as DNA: TGTGCCAGCAGCCGGACTAGGTCGTCCTACGAGCAGTACTTC.

In nucleotides, the CDR3 is TGCAGCGCTCGACAGGGTAGCTCTGGAAACACCATATATTTT. Protein product: CSARQGSSGNTIYF. The chain carries TRBV29-1 and TRBJ1-3, with 7 bases aligning to TRBD1. The germline V gene encodes CDR1 SQVTM and CDR2 ANQGSEA. This CDR3 has 14 amino acids. V lost 7 bases to trimming and J lost 0 bases; unmatched junction nucleotides: 6.